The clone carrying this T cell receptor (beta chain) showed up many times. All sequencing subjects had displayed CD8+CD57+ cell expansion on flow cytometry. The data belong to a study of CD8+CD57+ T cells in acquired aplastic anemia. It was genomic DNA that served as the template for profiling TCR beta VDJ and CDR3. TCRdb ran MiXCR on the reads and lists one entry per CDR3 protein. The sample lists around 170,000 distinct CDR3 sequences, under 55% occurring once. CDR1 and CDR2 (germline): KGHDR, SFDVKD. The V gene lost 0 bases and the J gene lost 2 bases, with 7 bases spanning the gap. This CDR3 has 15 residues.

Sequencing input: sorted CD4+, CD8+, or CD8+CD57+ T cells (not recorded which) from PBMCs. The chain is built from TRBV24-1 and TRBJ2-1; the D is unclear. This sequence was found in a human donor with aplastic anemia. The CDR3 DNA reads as TGTGCCACCAGTGATTTGTCTTTGCCCTACAATGAGCAGTTCTTC. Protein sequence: CATSDLSLPYNEQFF.